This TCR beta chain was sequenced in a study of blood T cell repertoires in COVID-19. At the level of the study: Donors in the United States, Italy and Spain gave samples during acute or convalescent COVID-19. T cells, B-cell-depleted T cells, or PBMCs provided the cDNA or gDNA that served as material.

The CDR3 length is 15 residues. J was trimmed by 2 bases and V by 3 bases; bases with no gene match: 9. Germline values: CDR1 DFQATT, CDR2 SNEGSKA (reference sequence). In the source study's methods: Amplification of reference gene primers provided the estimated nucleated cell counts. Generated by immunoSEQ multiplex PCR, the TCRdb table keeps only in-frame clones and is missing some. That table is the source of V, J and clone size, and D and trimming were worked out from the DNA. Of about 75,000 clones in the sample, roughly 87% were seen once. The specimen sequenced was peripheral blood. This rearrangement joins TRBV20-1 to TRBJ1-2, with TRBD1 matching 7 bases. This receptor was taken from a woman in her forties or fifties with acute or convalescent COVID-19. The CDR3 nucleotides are TGCAGTGCTAGTGCCCGACAGGGTCCAAACTATGGCTACACCTTC. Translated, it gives CSASARQGPNYGYTF.